This is a list of T cell receptor beta chains from one sample in a study of Ad26.COV2.S vaccination and SARS-CoV-2 variants. TCRdb's copy holds only in-frame clones and misses some; the assay was immunoSEQ multiplex PCR. The sample lists roughly 320,000 clones, more than 75% occurring once. Here the sequenced sample was peripheral blood, taken in a trial of Ad26.COV2.S vaccine versus placebo. These receptor sequences come from a person between 18 and 60 years old who received the Ad26.COV2.S COVID-19 vaccine or a placebo. Both conserved end residues are part of each CDR3. A D gene is named only where the DNA matches it firmly. A clone size is listed for some rows: how often the clone was seen (once, few, many), or a class if it is expanded.

J	V	size	D	CDR3	DNA
TRBJ2-2	TRBV9	-	-	CASSPRTDIYTGELFF	TGTGCCAGCAGCCCAAGAACGGACATCTACACCGGGGAGCTGTTTTTT
TRBJ2-7	TRBV4-3	-	-	CASSQVGGYEQYF	TGCGCCAGCAGCCAAGTAGGCGGGTACGAGCAGTACTTC
TRBJ1-5	TRBV2	many	-	CASSAGAVDPRNQPQHF	TGTGCCAGCAGTGCCGGTGCCGTAGACCCACGCAATCAGCCCCAGCATTTT
TRBJ1-2	TRBV7-9	-	-	CASSSRHDGYTF	TGTGCCAGCAGCTCCCGACACGATGGCTACACCTTC
TRBJ1-1	TRBV6-5	-	-	CASTSSGVHTEAFF	TGTGCCAGCACCTCATCGGGGGTGCACACTGAAGCTTTCTTT
TRBJ1-5	TRBV19	-	TRBD1	CASSVGQGNQPQHF	TGTGCCAGTAGCGTCGGACAGGGCAATCAGCCCCAGCATTTT
TRBJ1-1	TRBV19	few	-	CASSPGRNTEAFF	TGTGCCAGTAGTCCAGGGAGGAACACTGAAGCTTTCTTT
TRBJ1-1	TRBV15	few	-	CATSRDRGTEAFF	TGTGCCACCAGCAGAGACAGAGGCACTGAAGCTTTCTTT
TRBJ1-5	TRBV2	few	-	CASRRDSNQPQHF	TGTGCCAGTAGGAGGGACAGCAATCAGCCCCAGCATTTT
TRBJ1-6	TRBV19	once	-	CASSAFFNSPLHF	TGTGCCAGTAGTGCATTTTTCAATTCACCCCTCCACTTT
TRBJ1-3	TRBV5-6	-	TRBD1	CASSLGAEQGAFGNTIYF	TGTGCCAGCAGCTTGGGAGCGGAGCAGGGGGCGTTTGGAAACACCATATATTTT
TRBJ2-3	TRBV11-3	-	-	CASSSGLTDTQYF	TGTGCCAGCAGCTCCGGCCTCACAGATACGCAGTATTTT
TRBJ1-1	TRBV6-6	-	TRBD1	CATREGTESNTEAFF	TGTGCCACCCGCGAGGGGACAGAGTCGAACACTGAAGCTTTCTTT
TRBJ2-5	TRBV14	-	-	CASSQEGYQETQYF	TGTGCCAGCAGCCAAGAAGGGTACCAAGAGACCCAGTACTTC
TRBJ2-2	TRBV6-5	-	-	CASSLQGFGELFF	TGTGCCAGCAGCCTCCAGGGTTTTGGGGAGCTGTTTTTT
TRBJ1-5	TRBV2	-	TRBD1	CASSGTGGYWPQHF	TGTGCCAGCAGCGGTACAGGGGGGTACTGGCCCCAGCATTTT
TRBJ1-4	TRBV4-2	-	-	CASSQDLTSTHGKLFF	TGTGCCAGCAGCCAAGATCTTACTTCCACCCACGGGAAACTGTTTTTT
TRBJ1-2	TRBV5-1	-	-	CASSPGQLYGYTF	TGCGCCAGCAGCCCGGGACAACTCTATGGCTACACCTTC
TRBJ2-7	TRBV7-9	-	-	CASSFFDATYEQYF	TGTGCCAGCAGCTTCTTTGACGCCACCTACGAGCAGTACTTC
TRBJ2-6	TRBV7-3	-	TRBD1	CASSPRTGLGGANVLTF	TGTGCCAGCAGCCCCAGGACAGGGCTCGGGGGGGCCAACGTCCTGACTTTC
TRBJ2-4	TRBV18	-	TRBD1	CASSPPGQGSKNIQYF	TGTGCCAGCTCACCCCCCGGACAGGGGTCCAAAAACATTCAGTACTTC
TRBJ2-7	TRBV7-6	-	TRBD2	CASSFASGGYEQYF	TGTGCCAGCAGCTTCGCTAGCGGGGGGTACGAGCAGTACTTC
TRBJ1-5	TRBV19	-	-	CASSRGLDDGNQPQHF	TGTGCCAGTAGTAGGGGATTAGATGATGGCAATCAGCCCCAGCATTTT
TRBJ2-7	TRBV19	-	-	CASTEDSGSYEQYF	TGTGCCAGTACCGAGGACAGTGGATCCTACGAGCAGTACTTC
TRBJ1-2	TRBV3-1/TRBV3-2	-	-	CASSDGYYGYTF	TGTGCCAGCAGTGACGGCTACTATGGCTACACCTTC
TRBJ2-2	TRBV7-9	-	TRBD1	CASSRTGGYGELFF	TGTGCCAGCAGTCGGACAGGGGGCTACGGGGAGCTGTTTTTT
TRBJ2-5	TRBV5-4	-	TRBD2	CASSSGSGGATETQYF	TGTGCCAGCAGCTCAGGTAGCGGGGGGGCCACGGAGACCCAGTACTTC
TRBJ2-2	TRBV25-1	-	TRBD1	CASREQGTGELFF	TGTGCCAGCCGCGAACAGGGGACCGGGGAGCTGTTTTTT
TRBJ2-7	TRBV11-3	-	TRBD1	CASSLDPRDRGLKSSYEQYF	TGTGCCAGCAGCTTAGATCCCCGGGACAGGGGGCTAAAGAGCTCCTACGAGCAGTACTTC
TRBJ2-7	TRBV27	-	-	CASSFRLDGEQYF	TGTGCCAGCAGTTTTCGACTCGACGGCGAGCAGTACTTC
TRBJ1-1	TRBV7-9	-	-	CASSLIKPYTEAFF	TGTGCCAGCAGCTTAATCAAACCGTACACTGAAGCTTTCTTT
TRBJ1-1	TRBV19	-	-	CASSQANTEAFF	TGTGCCAGTAGCCAGGCAAACACTGAAGCTTTCTTT
TRBJ2-4	TRBV14	-	TRBD1	CASSPDRGRIQYF	TGTGCCAGCAGCCCGGACAGGGGGCGAATTCAGTACTTC
TRBJ1-1	TRBV5-4	-	TRBD1	CASSLAIRQGITEAFF	TGTGCCAGCAGCTTGGCCATACGACAGGGAATCACTGAAGCTTTCTTT
TRBJ1-1	TRBV30	-	-	CACSEEGGRYTEAFF	TGTGCCTGTTCCGAGGAGGGGGGGCGTTACACTGAAGCTTTCTTT
TRBJ2-7	TRBV7-9	few	TRBD2	CASSPQGGAYEQYF	TGTGCCAGCAGCCCCCAGGGAGGGGCCTACGAGCAGTACTTC
TRBJ2-7	TRBV4-1	-	-	CASSQDPYEQYF	TGCGCCAGCAGCCAAGACCCCTACGAGCAGTACTTC
TRBJ2-7	TRBV6-5	once	-	CASSYTGAYEQYF	TGTGCCAGCAGTTACACGGGGGCCTACGAGCAGTACTTC